These 25 T cell receptor beta chains originate from one sample sequenced in a study of blood T cell repertoires in COVID-19. TCRdb's copy holds only in-frame clones and misses some; the assay was immunoSEQ multiplex PCR. The data contain about 110,000 clones, 70% to 75% of them singletons. The sequenced material came from peripheral blood. The receptors here all came from a human donor with acute or convalescent COVID-19. The donor label of this sample is uncertain.

The gene calls are TRBV4-1 and TRBJ1-5; 10 bases fit TRBD1. The CDR3 has 15 amino acids. Germline V gene data show CDR1 as MGHRA and CDR2 as YSYEKL. V trimming: 4 bases; J trimming: 6 bases; junction bases outside the gene matches: 6. As DNA, the CDR3 is TGCGCCAGCAGCCGTGGGACAGGGGTCGGTCAGCCCCAGCATTTT. Its protein is CASSRGTGVGQPQHF.

This chain joins TRBV2 and TRBJ2-5; 11 bases align to TRBD2. With 6 bases clipped from V and 2 bases from J, the junction kept 5 bases outside the gene matches. CDR3 length: 15 residues. Germline V gene lookup returns CDR1 SNHLY and CDR2 FYNNEI. In DNA, the CDR3 is TGTGCCAGCAGCAGGGCTAGCGGGGGGCAAGAGACCCAGTACTTC. Its protein product is CASSRASGGQETQYF.

This clone was picked up one time. The chain combines TRBV6-1 with TRBJ1-5; possibly TRBD1 for D (5 bases). V was trimmed by 0 bases and J by 3 bases, leaving 6 bases between them. The CDR3 totals 14 residues. The germline CDR1 and CDR2 sequences are MNHNS and SASEGT. Here the CDR3 reads CASSEAGLNQPQHF. CDR3 DNA sequence: TGTGCCAGCAGTGAAGCGGGGCTCAATCAGCCCCAGCATTTT.

V usage is TRBV18 and J usage is TRBJ2-7, with 7 bases fitting TRBD1. The trim removed 3 bases at V and 3 bases at J, leaving 8 bases unmatched. Germline V gene data show CDR1 as KGHSH and CDR2 as LQKENI. This CDR3 is 15 amino acids long. CDR3 residues: CASSPGQGDFYEQYF. As DNA, the CDR3 is TGTGCCAGCTCACCCGGCCAGGGGGATTTCTACGAGCAGTACTTC.

The rearrangement uses TRBV6-2 or TRBV6-3 and TRBJ2-2, with D tentatively TRBD2 (6 bases). CDR3 length: 15 amino acids. V was clipped by 5 bases and J by 2 bases, with 12 bases between them. Germline CDR1 reads MNHEY; CDR2 reads SVGEGT. As DNA, the CDR3 is TGTGCCAGCAGTCTGCTGCGGGGAAACACCGGGGAGCTGTTTTTT. Protein sequence: CASSLLRGNTGELFF.

On this clone: One end of the junction is discordant with germline, which a read error may explain. The chain carries TRBV6-5 and TRBJ1-6; 10 bases align to TRBD1. CDR3 size: 14 residues. Germline V gene sequence: CDR1 MNHEY, CDR2 SVGAGI. This CDR3 is CAGSPGQGNSPLHF. Here the CDR3 DNA reads TGTGCCGGCAGTCCGGGACAGGGGAATTCACCCCTCCACTTT.

The chain carries TRBV2 and TRBJ2-6; D gene ambiguous. Germline CDR1 SNHLY, CDR2 FYNNEI. The CDR3 is 13 amino acids. V lost 7 bases, J lost 2 bases, and 6 bases lay in between. The CDR3 here is CASTWPGANVLTF. CDR3 coding DNA: TGTGCCAGCACCTGGCCTGGGGCCAACGTCCTGACTTTC.

This chain uses TRBV7-8 with TRBJ1-1, with D tentatively TRBD1 (6 bases). Germline V lookup: CDR1 SGHVS, CDR2 FQNEAQ. Trimming pared 3 bases from V and 5 bases from J, leaving 10 bases between. The CDR3 is 13 amino acids. The CDR3: CASSLDRGTEAFF. The CDR3 DNA follows: TGTGCCAGCAGCTTGGATAGGGGGACTGAAGCTTTCTTT.

This chain links TRBV5-5 with TRBJ1-2; the D is unclear. The ends were cut back, 2 bases at V and 0 bases at J, with 8 bases in the middle. The CDR3 extends over 14 amino acids. Germline CDR1 reads SGHKS; CDR2 reads YYEKEE (reference sequence). The CDR3 DNA is TGTGCCAGCAGCTTACCAGGTTCTAACTATGGCTACACCTTC. This codes for CASSLPGSNYGYTF. The variable domain in full, with the rest retrieved from reference TRBV5-5 and TRBJ1-2, is DAGVTQSPTHLIKTRGQQVTLRCSPISGHKSVSWYQQVLGQGPQFIFQYYEKEERGRGNFPDRFSARQFPNYSSELNVNALLLGDSALYLCASSLPGSNYGYTFGSGTRLTVV.

V gene TRBV11-2 combines with J gene TRBJ2-7; TRBD1 matches 9 bases. This CDR3 is 15 amino acids long. V lost 6 bases to trimming and J lost 6 bases; unmatched junction nucleotides: 12. Looked up from germline, CDR1 is SGHAT and CDR2 is FQNNGV. DNA for the CDR3: TGTGCCAGCAGTCAAACCGGGACAGGGTTAGGCGAGCAGTACTTC. Its translation is CASSQTGTGLGEQYF.

This clone has more than one count but fewer than ten. The V call is TRBV2, the J call TRBJ2-5, with 9 bases identical to TRBD2. The CDR3 runs to 16 residues. Germline V gene lookup returns CDR1 SNHLY and CDR2 FYNNEI. With V trimmed by 1 base and J by 0 bases, 3 bases remained unmatched. CDR3 in amino acids: CASSEGTSEYQETQYF. The CDR3 region has the DNA TGTGCCAGCAGTGAAGGGACTAGCGAGTACCAAGAGACCCAGTACTTC.

This clone has more than one count but fewer than ten. The chain links TRBV7-6 to TRBJ2-7; tentatively, D is TRBD1 (6 bases). Deletions cut 0 bases from V and 5 bases from J, with 14 bases between. The CDR3 length is 15 residues. Per germline, CDR1 SGHVS and CDR2 FNYEAQ. The CDR3 sequence is CASSLAGTGMDEQYV. CDR3 DNA sequence: TGTGCCAGCAGCTTAGCGGGAACAGGGATGGACGAGCAGTACGTC.

This chain joins TRBV4-1 and TRBJ1-4; TRBD1 matches 10 bases. Germline lookup yields CDR1 MGHRA and CDR2 YSYEKL. V was clipped by 2 bases and J by 6 bases; unmatched bases: 3. This CDR3 has 15 residues. The CDR3 here is CASSQHGTGDEKLFF. In DNA, the CDR3 is TGCGCCAGCAGCCAACACGGGACAGGGGATGAAAAACTGTTTTTT.

The V and J genes are TRBV10-1 and TRBJ1-5; 7 nucleotides match TRBD1. Per germline, CDR1 WNHNN and CDR2 SYGVQD (reference sequence). V lost 2 bases to trimming and J lost 0 bases; unmatched junction nucleotides: 4. This CDR3 is 16 amino acids long. The CDR3 loop is CASSERDSNSNQPQHF. As DNA, the CDR3 is TGCGCCAGCAGTGAGCGGGACAGTAATAGCAATCAGCCCCAGCATTTT.

The chain links TRBV7-2 to TRBJ1-3; weak D call: TRBD1 (6 bases). The V gene's germline CDR1 is SGHTA and CDR2 FQGNSA. The CDR3 length is 15 residues. Trimming removed 5 bases at V and 0 bases at J, with 11 bases between. The CDR3 sequence is CASSAHRVSGNTIYF. For the CDR3, the DNA is TGTGCCAGCAGCGCACACAGGGTCTCTGGAAACACCATATATTTT.

The CDR3 DNA is TGTGCCAGCAGCTTAACCCATAATGAGCAGTTCTTC. This translates into CASSLTHNEQFF. The chain is built from TRBV7-3 and TRBJ2-1; D gene unclear. The V end lost 0 bases, the J end lost 7 bases, and 4 bases lay between the germline ends. The CDR3 is made up of 12 amino acids. Germline CDR1 reads SGHTA; CDR2 reads FQGTGA.

This CDR3 is CASSRGDWYEQYF. CDR3 sequence (DNA): TGCGCCAGCAGCCGGGGAGATTGGTACGAGCAGTACTTC. The chain is built from TRBV5-1 and TRBJ2-7; maybe TRBD2 (5 bases). Germline CDR1 and CDR2: SGHRS and YFSETQ. Trimming left V 4 bases short and J 4 bases short, with 12 bases between. The CDR3 extends over 13 amino acids.

The chain joins TRBV5-8 to TRBJ2-5, with 7 bases aligning to TRBD2. Looked up from germline, CDR1 is SGHTS and CDR2 is YDEGEE. The CDR3 is 14 residues long. The V and J ends lost 0 bases and 5 bases, in that order; junction bases with no gene match: 4. The CDR3 DNA reads as TGTGCCAGCAGCTTGGGACGGGAGGCGGAGACCCAGTACTTC. Translation: CASSLGREAETQYF.

This clone is a singleton in its sample. The CDR3 sequence: CASLGQGQTEAFF. CDR3 nucleotides: TGTGCCAGCTTGGGGCAGGGGCAAACTGAAGCTTTCTTT. The chain has TRBV18 and TRBJ1-1; TRBD1 is a possible D gene (6 bases). The CDR3 is 13 amino acids. With 7 bases removed from V and 5 bases from J, the gap between germline ends came to 14 bases. Germline V gene lookup returns CDR1 KGHSH and CDR2 LQKENI.

The chain combines TRBV5-4 with TRBJ1-2; D remains ambiguous. The CDR3 runs to 14 residues. Trimming removed 4 bases at V and 0 bases at J, with 10 bases between. The germline V gene encodes CDR1 SGHNT and CDR2 YYREEE (reference sequence). As DNA, the CDR3 is TGTGCCAGCAGCCGCCGGTCCTCTAACTATGGCTACACCTTC. It yields the protein CASSRRSSNYGYTF.

In this sample, this clone turned up a few times. Written as DNA, the CDR3 is TGTGCCAGCCGGGTTGGTATCTATGGCTACACCTTC. As protein: CASRVGIYGYTF. The rearrangement uses TRBV12-3 or TRBV12-4 and TRBJ1-2; D unclear. V gave up 8 bases and J gave up 4 bases, with 11 bases separating them. The CDR3 length is 12 residues.

This clone was counted a few times. The chain links TRBV6-5 to TRBJ1-6; the match to TRBD1 covers 8 bases. The germline V gene encodes CDR1 MNHEY and CDR2 SVGAGI. The CDR3 runs 14 residues. The V segment lost 6 bases and the J segment 7 bases; nucleotides outside the gene matches: 5. The chain's CDR3 is CASRSTGANSPLHF. The DNA of the CDR3 is TGTGCCAGCAGATCGACAGGGGCGAATTCACCCCTCCACTTT.

The chain recombines TRBV24-1 with TRBJ2-1, with D tentatively TRBD2 (6 bases). Looked up from germline, CDR1 is KGHDR and CDR2 is SFDVKD. V dropped 4 bases and J dropped 0 bases, with 12 bases sitting between them. This CDR3 spans 16 amino acids. CDR3 sequence reads: CATSESTSISYNEQFF. The CDR3 DNA sequence: TGTGCCACCAGTGAGTCTACTAGCATCTCCTACAATGAGCAGTTCTTC.

The chain has TRBV6-2 or TRBV6-3 and TRBJ1-3; TRBD1 is a possible D gene (5 bases). CDR3 size: 18 residues. Per the germline V gene, CDR1 is MNHEY and CDR2 is SVGEGT. Trimming stripped 2 bases from V and 0 bases from J, with 17 bases between. The CDR3 DNA follows: TGTGCCAGCAGTTACCGGTGGTCCGGAGGGGCCTCTGGAAACACCATATATTTT. Its translation: CASSYRWSGGASGNTIYF.

The V and J genes are TRBV30 and TRBJ2-3; 7 nucleotides align to TRBD1. The germline CDR1 and CDR2 sequences are GTSNPN and SVGIG (reference sequence). The CDR3 covers 14 residues. With V trimmed by 2 bases and J by 2 bases, 4 bases remained unmatched. This CDR3 reads CAWSSGTVTDTQYF. For the CDR3, the DNA is TGTGCCTGGAGTTCCGGGACAGTCACAGATACGCAGTATTTT. Variable domain in full (rest from reference TRBV30 and TRBJ2-3): SQTIHQWPATLVQPVGSPLSLECTVEGTSNPNLYWYRQAAGRGLQLLFYSVGIGQISSEVPQNLSASRPQDRQFILSSKKLLLSDSGFYLCAWSSGTVTDTQYFGPGTRLTVL.